The sequence of this T cell receptor beta chain was determined in a study of blood T cell repertoires in COVID-19. Study overall: Acute and convalescent COVID-19 specimens originated in the United States, Italy and Spain. Sample material is recorded as cDNA or gDNA derived from T cells, B-cell-depleted T cells, or PBMCs.

In the study's own analysis: Estimation of nucleated cell counts relied on the amplification of reference gene primers. Some clones are missing from TCRdb's copy, which holds only in-frame ones; the method was immunoSEQ multiplex PCR. That table supplies the V and J calls and clone size; D and trimming were determined from the DNA. The sample holds some 120,000 clones, around 74% seen once. The sequence came from a man in his sixties with acute or convalescent COVID-19. Source material: peripheral blood.

The chain's CDR3 is CASSPHLAGGQTDTQYF. CDR3 DNA sequence: TGTGCCAGCTCACCACACCTAGCGGGAGGGCAAACAGATACGCAGTATTTT. This rearrangement joins TRBV18 to TRBJ2-3, with TRBD2 matching over 12 bases. The CDR3 loop spans 17 amino acids. CDR1 and CDR2 (germline): KGHSH, LQKENI. After removal of 1 base from V and 3 bases from J, the junction contained 5 bases not matched to a gene.